This is a list of T cell receptor beta chains from one sample in a study of shared clonotypes between healthy human individuals. The table came from immunoSEQ multiplex PCR; TCRdb's copy has only in-frame clones and leaves some out. The data show roughly 2.6 million clones, about 92% seen once. The source material was naive CD4+ T cells sorted from blood. These TCRs come from a man younger than 30 in good health. Both conserved end residues are part of each CDR3. D genes are given only for firm matches. Rows give clone size only sometimes, using once, few, many, or a class for an expanded clone.

clone size: .
J gene: TRBJ1-1
V gene: TRBV7-9
D gene: .
CDR3 protein: CASRDSIPVAEAFF
CDR3 DNA: TGTGCCAGCAGGGACAGCATCCCTGTAGCTGAAGCTTTCTTT

clone size: .
J gene: TRBJ2-7
V gene: TRBV20-1
D gene: .
CDR3 protein: CSAEVGEQYF
CDR3 DNA: TGCAGTGCTGAGGTTGGAGAGCAGTACTTC

clone size: .
J gene: TRBJ2-7
V gene: TRBV25-1
D gene: .
CDR3 protein: CASSELSRIGQYF
CDR3 DNA: TGTGCCAGCAGTGAATTGTCCCGAATCGGGCAGTACTTC

clone size: .
J gene: TRBJ2-7
V gene: TRBV11-3
D gene: TRBD1
CDR3 protein: CASSLGGTADEQYF
CDR3 DNA: TGTGCCAGCAGCTTAGGGGGGACAGCTGACGAGCAGTACTTC

clone size: .
J gene: TRBJ1-4
V gene: TRBV5-1
D gene: .
CDR3 protein: CASSPRAAQNEKLFF
CDR3 DNA: TGCGCCAGCAGCCCACGGGCGGCCCAAAATGAAAAACTGTTTTTT

clone size: .
J gene: TRBJ2-7
V gene: TRBV6-1
D gene: .
CDR3 protein: CASSEGPRGTLYEQYF
CDR3 DNA: TGTGCCAGCAGCGAAGGGCCCCGCGGTACGCTCTACGAGCAGTACTTC

clone size: .
J gene: TRBJ2-1
V gene: TRBV6-5
D gene: TRBD2
CDR3 protein: CASRSGTSGRNEQFF
CDR3 DNA: TGTGCCAGTCGTTCCGGGACTAGCGGGAGAAATGAGCAGTTCTTC

clone size: .
J gene: TRBJ2-7
V gene: TRBV4-1
D gene: TRBD2
CDR3 protein: CASSQGSGGAREQYF
CDR3 DNA: TGCGCCAGCAGCCAAGGTAGCGGGGGGGCCAGGGAGCAGTACTTC

clone size: .
J gene: TRBJ2-7
V gene: TRBV7-2
D gene: .
CDR3 protein: CASSLAVRGGDEQYF
CDR3 DNA: TGTGCCAGCAGCTTAGCGGTCAGGGGGGGCGACGAGCAGTACTTC

clone size: .
J gene: TRBJ2-1
V gene: TRBV5-5
D gene: TRBD2
CDR3 protein: CASSISSGGYNEQFF
CDR3 DNA: TGTGCCAGCAGCATTAGTAGCGGGGGGTACAATGAGCAGTTCTTC

clone size: .
J gene: TRBJ1-2
V gene: TRBV5-1
D gene: .
CDR3 protein: CASSFGVNYGYTF
CDR3 DNA: TGCGCCAGCAGCTTCGGGGTTAACTATGGCTACACCTTC

clone size: .
J gene: TRBJ1-5
V gene: TRBV4-2
D gene: .
CDR3 protein: CASSQDGGGNQPQHF
CDR3 DNA: TGTGCCAGCAGCCAAGACGGGGGGGGAAATCAGCCCCAGCATTTT

clone size: .
J gene: TRBJ2-5
V gene: TRBV2
D gene: TRBD2
CDR3 protein: CASCPSGGYQETQYF
CDR3 DNA: TGTGCCAGTTGCCCTAGCGGGGGGTACCAAGAGACCCAGTACTTC

clone size: .
J gene: TRBJ2-7
V gene: TRBV18
D gene: TRBD1
CDR3 protein: CASSPPGQGSYEQYF
CDR3 DNA: TGTGCCAGCTCACCTCCGGGACAGGGTTCCTACGAGCAGTACTTC

clone size: .
J gene: TRBJ2-1
V gene: TRBV19
D gene: .
CDR3 protein: CASSIEQGGEQFF
CDR3 DNA: TGTGCCAGTAGTATAGAGCAGGGTGGTGAGCAGTTCTTC

clone size: .
J gene: TRBJ2-3
V gene: TRBV6-6
D gene: TRBD2
CDR3 protein: CASSTGLAGSTDTQYF
CDR3 DNA: TGTGCCAGCAGTACCGGACTAGCGGGAAGCACAGATACGCAGTATTTT

clone size: .
J gene: TRBJ2-5
V gene: TRBV5-1
D gene: .
CDR3 protein: CASSPQLGRVQETQYF
CDR3 DNA: TGCGCCAGCAGCCCGCAATTAGGTAGGGTCCAAGAGACCCAGTACTTC

clone size: .
J gene: TRBJ2-1
V gene: TRBV5-1
D gene: TRBD1
CDR3 protein: CASFFGPGTGGVNEQFF
CDR3 DNA: TGCGCCAGCTTTTTCGGCCCAGGGACAGGGGGAGTCAATGAGCAGTTCTTC

clone size: .
J gene: TRBJ2-3
V gene: TRBV4-1
D gene: TRBD2
CDR3 protein: CASSQEPRGVGTDTQYF
CDR3 DNA: TGCGCCAGCAGCCAAGAACCGCGGGGGGTTGGCACAGATACGCAGTATTTT

clone size: .
J gene: TRBJ2-7
V gene: TRBV2
D gene: TRBD1
CDR3 protein: CASSEQGAKNEQYF
CDR3 DNA: TGTGCCAGCAGTGAACAGGGGGCGAAAAACGAGCAGTACTTC

clone size: few
J gene: TRBJ1-6
V gene: TRBV18
D gene: .
CDR3 protein: CASSAGVESPLHF
CDR3 DNA: TGTGCCAGCTCGGCAGGGGTAGAGTCACCCCTCCACTTT

clone size: .
J gene: TRBJ1-1
V gene: TRBV6-5
D gene: TRBD1
CDR3 protein: CASNSLTGGTEAFF
CDR3 DNA: TGTGCCAGCAACTCCTTGACAGGGGGAACTGAAGCTTTCTTT

clone size: .
J gene: TRBJ2-2
V gene: TRBV9
D gene: TRBD2
CDR3 protein: CASSIPGTPGGAGELFF
CDR3 DNA: TGTGCCAGCAGCATCCCCGGGACCCCGGGGGGGGCCGGGGAGCTGTTTTTT

clone size: .
J gene: TRBJ2-2
V gene: TRBV19
D gene: TRBD2
CDR3 protein: CASRGLAGGTGELFF
CDR3 DNA: TGTGCCAGCCGAGGTTTAGCGGGAGGCACCGGGGAGCTGTTTTTT

clone size: .
J gene: TRBJ1-5
V gene: TRBV2
D gene: .
CDR3 protein: CASSENGVNQPQHF
CDR3 DNA: TGTGCCAGCAGTGAAAACGGGGTCAATCAGCCCCAGCATTTT

clone size: .
J gene: TRBJ2-1
V gene: TRBV10-1
D gene: .
CDR3 protein: CASSENSWQFF
CDR3 DNA: TGCGCCAGCAGTGAAAATTCCTGGCAGTTCTTC

clone size: .
J gene: TRBJ2-3
V gene: TRBV2
D gene: TRBD1
CDR3 protein: CASRGQPTDTQYF
CDR3 DNA: TGTGCCAGCAGGGGACAGCCGACAGATACGCAGTATTTT

clone size: .
J gene: TRBJ2-3
V gene: TRBV18
D gene: TRBD1
CDR3 protein: CASSLTGADTQYF
CDR3 DNA: TGTGCCAGCTCACTAACAGGGGCAGATACGCAGTATTTT

clone size: .
J gene: TRBJ1-5
V gene: TRBV6-6
D gene: TRBD1
CDR3 protein: CASNDQGGSNQPQHF
CDR3 DNA: TGTGCCAGCAACGATCAGGGGGGAAGCAATCAGCCCCAGCATTTT

clone size: .
J gene: TRBJ2-4
V gene: TRBV10-2
D gene: TRBD1
CDR3 protein: CASSPGQGNIQYF
CDR3 DNA: TGCGCCAGCAGCCCGGGACAGGGAAACATTCAGTACTTC

clone size: .
J gene: TRBJ2-2
V gene: TRBV18
D gene: .
CDR3 protein: CASSPGPEDTGELFF
CDR3 DNA: TGTGCCAGCTCACCGGGGCCGGAGGACACCGGGGAGCTGTTTTTT